This TCR beta chain stems from a study of T cell repertoires in cytomegalovirus infection. Study as a whole: Evidence of both CMV infection and a matching HLA type came from public TCR beta signatures. Regarding the study as a whole: Dominating the ex vivo response were TCR beta clonotypes that were CMV-specific and HLA-C-restricted. Frequencies of public TCR beta families were cumulated, and this identified carriers of CMV plus the relevant HLA.

A word on this clonotype: What it binds is not known.

V was cut by 2 bases and J by 2 bases, with 13 bases left in between. There are 16 residues in the CDR3. Germline V lookup: CDR1 KGHSH, CDR2 LQKENI. TCRdb re-called the reads through MiXCR, storing one row per CDR3 protein. This sample has about 340,000 distinct CDR3 sequences, with around 29% found just once. This receptor was identified in a human donor in good health (CMV status not recorded). Some clones in this sample may be carry-over from other donors' samples. Sequencing was performed on cultured PBMCs, taken from culture after CMV antigen stimulation. The genes are TRBV18 and TRBJ2-4; D is perhaps TRBD2 (5 bases). In DNA form, the CDR3 reads TGTGCCAGCTCACCATGGGCGCCGGGGACCAAAAACATTCAGTACTTC. Amino acids: CASSPWAPGTKNIQYF.